This TCR beta chain originates from a study of CD8 T cells in ankylosing spondylitis. Regarding the study as a whole: Among TCR beta sequences, a motif of fewer than 10 highly homologous variants appeared characteristic of ankylosing spondylitis blood. Earlier authors reported some of these motif variants in reactive arthritis synovial fluid and blood. Disease-linked clones were reportedly significantly enriched in matched ankylosing spondylitis synovial fluid.

TCRdb passed the 5' RACE reads through MiXCR, listing each CDR3 protein once. The sample includes around 490,000 distinct CDR3 sequences, less than 6% of them seen just once. This clonotype was seen at least ten times. Antigen unknown. CDR1 and CDR2 (germline): SGHRS, YFSETQ. Trimming at V came to 4 bases and at J to 0 bases, leaving 4 bases not matched to a gene. The CDR3 has 14 residues. The chain links TRBV5-1 to TRBJ2-7; TRBD1 matches 7 bases. Material for sequencing was blood, either unsorted or a sorted T cell fraction (not recorded which). This sequence was found in a male donor with ankylosing spondylitis. The CDR3 protein is CASSIQGNSYEQYF. In DNA form, the CDR3 reads TGCGCCAGCAGCATACAGGGGAACTCCTACGAGCAGTACTTC.